What follows are 7 T cell receptor beta chains derived from one specimen sequenced in a study of shared clonotypes between healthy human individuals. Clones were read by immunoSEQ multiplex PCR, and TCRdb kept only the in-frame ones, dropping some. The sample has some 470,000 clones; about 79% are singletons. Material for sequencing was PBMCs. The receptor set was obtained from a woman aged 40 to 50 in good health. Some clones in this sample may be carry-over from other donors' samples.

In its sample, this clone was seen once. The rearrangement links TRBV2 to TRBJ1-5; 10 positions agree with TRBD1. This CDR3 region has 14 residues. The V segment lost 7 bases and the J segment 6 bases; nucleotides outside the gene matches: 6. Germline CDR1 is SNHLY and CDR2 is FYNNEI. The CDR3 loop is CASTGTGVSQPQHF. As DNA, the CDR3 is TGTGCCAGCACCGGGACAGGGGTAAGTCAGCCCCAGCATTTT.

The V call is TRBV10-3, the J call TRBJ2-3, with D tentatively TRBD2 (5 bases). The germline V gene has CDR1 ENHRY and CDR2 SYGVKD. V dropped 8 bases and J dropped 0 bases, with 21 bases sitting between them. CDR3 length equals 17 residues. CDR3 region: CAISDGVLAASTDTQYF. The CDR3 bases are TGTGCCATCTCCGATGGGGTGCTAGCTGCTAGCACAGATACGCAGTATTTT.

Turning to this clone: Within the sample, other DNA sequences also encode this same CDR3. The V call is TRBV11-2, the J call TRBJ2-1; a possible D gene is TRBD2 (5 bases). From germline, CDR1 is SGHAT and CDR2 FQNNGV. The CDR3 is made up of 13 amino acids. Deletions cut 0 bases from V and 9 bases from J, with 9 bases between. The CDR3 nucleotides read TGTGCCAGCAGCTTAGATCGTGGAGGTGAGCAGTTCTTC. Protein sequence: CASSLDRGGEQFF.

This chain joins TRBV11-2 and TRBJ2-1; possible D gene TRBD2, 6 bases. V lost 3 bases to trimming and J lost 0 bases, with 15 bases between them. The CDR3 is made up of 17 amino acids. Germline lookup yields CDR1 SGHAT and CDR2 FQNNGV. CDR3 residues: CASSFRLAPDSYNEQFF. The CDR3, as DNA: TGTGCCAGCAGCTTTCGTCTAGCGCCCGACTCCTACAATGAGCAGTTCTTC.

V gene TRBV10-2 combines with J gene TRBJ2-7; 10 nucleotides line up with TRBD2. This CDR3 contains 16 residues. The germline V gene has CDR1 WSHSY and CDR2 SAAADI. V lost 9 bases and J lost 0; bases outside the gene matches: 11. CDR3 coding DNA: TGCGCCAGTACTAGCGGGGTTTCCCTAACCTCCTACGAGCAGTACTTC. Its translation is CASTSGVSLTSYEQYF.

This clone was found many times. This sequence joins TRBV12-5 and TRBJ1-1; D is unclear. There are 16 residues in the CDR3. Trimming left V 0 bases short and J 1 base short, with 12 bases between. CDR1 is LGHNT and CDR2 is FRNRAP in the germline V gene. The CDR3, as DNA: TGTGCTAGTGGTTTGGTCGTAGCCCCAAGGAACACTGAAGCTTTCTTT. It is translated as CASGLVVAPRNTEAFF.

This rearrangement joins TRBV6-6 to TRBJ2-5; 7 positions match TRBD1. CDR1 MNHNY and CDR2 SVGAGI come from the germline V gene (reference sequence). Losses at the gene ends were 4 bases for V and 1 base for J; bases not matched to a gene: 3. The length of the CDR3 is 14 residues. CDR3 region: CASSWNRGQETQYF. The CDR3, as DNA: TGTGCCAGCAGTTGGAACAGGGGCCAAGAGACCCAGTACTTC.